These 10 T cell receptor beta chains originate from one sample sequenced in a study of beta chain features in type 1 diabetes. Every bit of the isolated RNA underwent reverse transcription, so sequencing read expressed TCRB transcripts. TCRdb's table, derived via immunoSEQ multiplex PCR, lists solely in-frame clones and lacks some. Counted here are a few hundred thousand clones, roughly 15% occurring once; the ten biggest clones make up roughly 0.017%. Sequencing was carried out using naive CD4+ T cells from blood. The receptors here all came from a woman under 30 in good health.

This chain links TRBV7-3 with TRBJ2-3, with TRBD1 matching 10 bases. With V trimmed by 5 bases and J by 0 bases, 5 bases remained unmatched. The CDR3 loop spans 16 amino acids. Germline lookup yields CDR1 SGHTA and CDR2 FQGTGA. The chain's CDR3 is CASSKRTGGSTDTQYF. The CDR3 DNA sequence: TGTGCCAGCAGCAAACGGACAGGGGGTAGCACAGATACGCAGTATTTT.

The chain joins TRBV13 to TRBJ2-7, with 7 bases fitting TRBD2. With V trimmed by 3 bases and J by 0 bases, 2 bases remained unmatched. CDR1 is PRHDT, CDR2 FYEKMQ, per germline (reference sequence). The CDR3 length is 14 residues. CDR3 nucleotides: TGTGCCAGCAGCTTGCCGGGGGGCTCCTACGAGCAGTACTTC. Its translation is CASSLPGGSYEQYF. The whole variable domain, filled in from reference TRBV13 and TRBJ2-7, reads AAGVIQSPRHLIKEKRETATLKCYPIPRHDTVYWYQQGPGQDPQFLISFYEKMQSDKGSIPDRFSAQQFSDYHSELNMSSLELGDSALYFCASSLPGGSYEQYFGPGTRLTVT.

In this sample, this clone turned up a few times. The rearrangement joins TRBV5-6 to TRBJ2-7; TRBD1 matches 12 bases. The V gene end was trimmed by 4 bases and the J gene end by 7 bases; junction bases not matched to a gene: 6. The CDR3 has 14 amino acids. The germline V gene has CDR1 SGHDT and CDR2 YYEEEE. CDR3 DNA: TGTGCCAGCAGCCTGGGACAGGGGGCATGGGAGCAGTACTTC. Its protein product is CASSLGQGAWEQYF.

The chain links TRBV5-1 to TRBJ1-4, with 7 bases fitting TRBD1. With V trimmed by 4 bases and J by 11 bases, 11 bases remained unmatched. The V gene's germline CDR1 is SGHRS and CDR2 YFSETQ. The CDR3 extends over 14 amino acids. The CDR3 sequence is CASSLGTVSRKLFF. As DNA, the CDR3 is TGCGCCAGCAGCCTGGGGACAGTATCACGGAAACTGTTTTTT.

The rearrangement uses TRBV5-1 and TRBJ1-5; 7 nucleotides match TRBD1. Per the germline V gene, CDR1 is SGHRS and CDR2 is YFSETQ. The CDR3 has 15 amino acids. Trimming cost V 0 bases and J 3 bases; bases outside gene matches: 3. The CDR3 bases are TGCGCCAGCAGCTTGGCGGGACAGCTCAATCAGCCCCAGCATTTT. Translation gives CASSLAGQLNQPQHF.

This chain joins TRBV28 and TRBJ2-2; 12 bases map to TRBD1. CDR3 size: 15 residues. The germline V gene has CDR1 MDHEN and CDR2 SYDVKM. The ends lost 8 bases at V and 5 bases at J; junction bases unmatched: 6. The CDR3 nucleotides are TGTGCCAGCCGGGACAGGGGGCGGGGGACCGGGGAGCTGTTTTTT. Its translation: CASRDRGRGTGELFF.

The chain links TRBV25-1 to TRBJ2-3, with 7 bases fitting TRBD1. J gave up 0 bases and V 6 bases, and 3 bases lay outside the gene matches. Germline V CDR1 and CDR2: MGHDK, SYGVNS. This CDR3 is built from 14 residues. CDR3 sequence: CASSVQGSTDTQYF. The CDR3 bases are TGTGCCAGCAGCGTACAGGGGAGCACAGATACGCAGTATTTT.

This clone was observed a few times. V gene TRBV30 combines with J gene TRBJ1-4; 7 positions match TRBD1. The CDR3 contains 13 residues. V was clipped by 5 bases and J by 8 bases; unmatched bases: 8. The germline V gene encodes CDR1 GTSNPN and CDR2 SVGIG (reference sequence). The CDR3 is CAWGTTGKEKLFF. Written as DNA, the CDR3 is TGTGCCTGGGGGACGACAGGGAAAGAAAAACTGTTTTTT.

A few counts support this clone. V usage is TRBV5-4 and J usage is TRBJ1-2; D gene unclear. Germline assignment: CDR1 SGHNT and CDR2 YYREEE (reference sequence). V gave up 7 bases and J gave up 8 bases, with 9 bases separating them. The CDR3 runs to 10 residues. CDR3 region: CASGGQGYTF. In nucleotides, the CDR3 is TGTGCCAGCGGTGGGCAAGGCTACACCTTC.

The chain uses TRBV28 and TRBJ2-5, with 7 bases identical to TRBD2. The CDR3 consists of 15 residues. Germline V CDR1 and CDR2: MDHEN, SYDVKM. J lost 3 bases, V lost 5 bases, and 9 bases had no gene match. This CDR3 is CASSPQSSGKETQYF. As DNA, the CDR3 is TGTGCCAGCAGTCCCCAGAGCAGCGGGAAAGAGACCCAGTACTTC. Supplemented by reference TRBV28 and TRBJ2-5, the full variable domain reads DVKVTQSSRYLVKRTGEKVFLECVQDMDHENMFWYRQDPGLGLRLIYFSYDVKMKEKGDIPEGYSVSREKKERFSLILESASTNQTSMYLCASSPQSSGKETQYFGPGTRLLVL.